A single sample is the source of the 14 T cell receptor beta chains below, sequenced in a study of cytomegalovirus exposure and HLA in healthy donors. A multiplex PCR was run with 60 Vbeta primers and 13 Jbeta primers. TCRdb's table, derived via immunoSEQ multiplex PCR, lists solely in-frame clones and lacks some. The table includes some 220,000 clones, roughly 73% detected once. The source material was PBMCs. Every receptor here comes from a boy aged 5 to 17 in good health and CMV-seronegative.

V and J are TRBV5-1 and TRBJ2-5, with 16 bases fitting TRBD2. Trimming took 4 bases from V and 4 from J; bases not matched to a gene: 7. Germline CDR1 is SGHRS and CDR2 is YFSETQ. CDR3 size: 17 residues. The DNA of the CDR3 is TGCGCCAGCAGCCCGGGACTAGCGGGGGGGCCGGGAGAGACCCAGTACTTC. It is translated as CASSPGLAGGPGETQYF.

V and J are TRBV7-6 and TRBJ2-2; a possible D gene is TRBD1 (5 bases). Trimming cost V 3 bases and J 1 base, with 9 bases left between them. The V gene's germline CDR1 is SGHVS and CDR2 FNYEAQ. This CDR3 comprises 15 residues. The CDR3 nucleotides are TGTGCCAGCAGCTTTAACGGACAGAACACCGGGGAGCTGTTTTTT. Protein: CASSFNGQNTGELFF.

The V gene is TRBV14, the J gene TRBJ2-3; 12 bases are a match to TRBD1. The length of the CDR3 is 18 residues. The ends lost 3 bases at V and 3 bases at J; junction bases unmatched: 10. Germline V gene sequence: CDR1 SGHDN, CDR2 FVKESK. CDR3: CASSHHPGQGAATDTQYF. The CDR3 DNA reads as TGTGCCAGCAGCCATCACCCGGGACAGGGGGCGGCGACAGATACGCAGTATTTT.

This clone turned up a few times. The chain joins TRBV6-5 to TRBJ2-7; 11 bases align to TRBD1. Per germline, CDR1 MNHEY and CDR2 SVGAGI. The CDR3 extends over 14 amino acids. Trimming took 6 bases from V and 3 from J; bases not matched to a gene: 4. The CDR3 loop reads CASSTGTGGYEQYF. The CDR3 DNA is TGTGCCAGCAGCACCGGGACAGGGGGCTACGAGCAGTACTTC.

This chain connects TRBV5-1 to TRBJ2-3; 12 bases are shared with TRBD2. V lost 4 bases to trimming and J lost 3 bases; unmatched junction nucleotides: 3. From germline, CDR1 is SGHRS and CDR2 YFSETQ. The CDR3 runs 15 residues. CDR3 residues: CASSQGTSGTDTQYF. DNA for the CDR3: TGCGCCAGCAGCCAAGGGACTAGCGGGACAGATACGCAGTATTTT.

The chain employs TRBV29-1 and TRBJ1-2; no firm D call. This CDR3 spans 12 amino acids. CDR1 SQVTM and CDR2 ANQGSEA come from the germline V gene. V lost 3 bases and J lost 7, with 12 bases in between. CDR3 residues: CSVDPVGSGYTF. CDR3 bases: TGCAGCGTTGACCCGGTCGGTTCTGGCTACACCTTC.

The chain is built from TRBV19 and TRBJ1-5, with a possible D match to TRBD1 (6 bases). CDR1 is LNHDA, CDR2 SQIVND, per germline (reference sequence). This CDR3 region has 15 residues. Trimming cost V 4 bases and J 11 bases, with 21 bases left between them. The CDR3 spells CASSKGPGTPPTQHF. The CDR3 DNA follows: TGTGCCAGTAGTAAGGGACCCGGGACACCCCCGACCCAGCATTTT.

This clone has a handful of counts. V gene TRBV4-1 combines with J gene TRBJ1-5; TRBD1 is a possible D gene (6 bases). The CDR3 sequence is 19 residues long. Trimming stripped 2 bases from V and 3 bases from J, with 23 bases between. The germline V gene has CDR1 MGHRA and CDR2 YSYEKL. CDR3 region: CASSQRDGLSTGSNQPQHF. CDR3 in DNA: TGCGCCAGCAGCCAACGAGACGGACTGAGTACAGGGTCCAATCAGCCCCAGCATTTT.

This rearrangement joins TRBV7-9 to TRBJ2-5; 7 positions match TRBD1. This CDR3 has 15 residues. The J segment lost 4 bases and the V segment lost 5 bases, leaving 10 bases of the junction unmatched. The germline V gene has CDR1 SEHNR and CDR2 FQNEAQ (reference sequence). CDR3 nucleotides: TGTGCCAGCAGCACTAGTCTTTCAGGGGGAGAGACCCAGTACTTC. This translates into CASSTSLSGGETQYF.

This clone was detected only once. The rearrangement links TRBV10-3 to TRBJ1-1; D uncertain. Germline loops: CDR1 ENHRY, CDR2 SYGVKD. CDR3 length: 13 residues. Trimming shortened V by 4 bases and J by 2 bases, and 8 bases separated the two germline ends. DNA for the CDR3: TGTGCCATCAGTGGAGGCGGAAACACTGAAGCTTTCTTT. As protein: CAISGGGNTEAFF.

This rearrangement joins TRBV5-6 to TRBJ2-7; D is uncertain. Deletions cut 0 bases from V and 4 bases from J, with 5 bases between. CDR3 length: 12 amino acids. Looked up from germline, CDR1 is SGHDT and CDR2 is YYEEEE. DNA for the CDR3: TGTGCCAGCAGCTTGGCCGAGTACGAGCAGTACTTC. This encodes CASSLAEYEQYF. Drawing the rest from reference TRBV5-6 and TRBJ2-7, the complete variable domain is DAGVTQSPTHLIKTRGQQVTLRCSPKSGHDTVSWYQQALGQGPQFIFQYYEEEERQRGNFPDRFSGHQFPNYSSELNVNALLLGDSALYLCASSLAEYEQYFGPGTRLTVT.

CDR3 nucleotides: TGTGCCAGCAGCTTAGGGGGGGTGCCGAGGGAGACCCAGTACTTC. Amino acid sequence: CASSLGGVPRETQYF. The chain joins TRBV11-2 to TRBJ2-5; maybe TRBD2 (6 bases). The CDR3 is 15 residues long. V was trimmed by 1 base and J by 5 bases, leaving 14 bases between them. In germline, CDR1 is SGHAT, CDR2 FQNNGV.

The J gene is TRBJ1-1, the V gene TRBV29-1; D gene ambiguous. CDR3 length equals 11 residues. Germline loops: CDR1 SQVTM, CDR2 ANQGSEA. V lost 7 bases and J lost 1, with 7 bases in between. This chain's CDR3 is CSESRNTEAFF. Written as DNA, the CDR3 is TGCAGCGAGAGTAGGAACACTGAAGCTTTCTTT. The variable domain in full, completed from reference TRBV29-1 and TRBJ1-1, reads SAVISQKPSRDICQRGTSLTIQCQVDSQVTMMFWYRQQPGQSLTLIATANQGSEATYESGFVIDKFPISRPNLTFSTLTVSNMSPEDSSIYLCSESRNTEAFFGQGTRLTVV.

CDR3 sequence reads: CASSRVLASWEQYF. CDR3 in DNA: TGTGCCAGCAGCCGCGTGCTAGCGTCGTGGGAGCAGTACTTC. V gene TRBV7-2 combines with J gene TRBJ2-7; D is perhaps TRBD2 (6 bases). The CDR3 runs 14 residues. Germline V gene sequence: CDR1 SGHTA, CDR2 FQGNSA. V was cut by 5 bases and J by 7 bases, with 18 bases left in between.